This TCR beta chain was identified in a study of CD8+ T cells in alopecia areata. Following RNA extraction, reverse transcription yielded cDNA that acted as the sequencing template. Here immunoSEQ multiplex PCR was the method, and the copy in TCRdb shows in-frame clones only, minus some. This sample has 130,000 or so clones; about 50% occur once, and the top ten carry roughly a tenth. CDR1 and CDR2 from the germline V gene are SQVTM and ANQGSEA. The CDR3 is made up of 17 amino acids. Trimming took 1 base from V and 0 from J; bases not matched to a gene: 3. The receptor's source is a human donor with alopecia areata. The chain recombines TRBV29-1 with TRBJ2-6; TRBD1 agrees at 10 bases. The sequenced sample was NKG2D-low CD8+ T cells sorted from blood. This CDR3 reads CSVEGDRGGSGANVLTF. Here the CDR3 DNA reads TGCAGCGTTGAAGGGGACAGGGGCGGCTCTGGGGCCAACGTCCTGACTTTC. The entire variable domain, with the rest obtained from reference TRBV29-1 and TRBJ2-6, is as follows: SAVISQKPSRDICQRGTSLTIQCQVDSQVTMMFWYRQQPGQSLTLIATANQGSEATYESGFVIDKFPISRPNLTFSTLTVSNMSPEDSSIYLCSVEGDRGGSGANVLTFGAGSRLTVL.